A selection of T cell receptor beta chains follows, all from one sample in a study of early T cells in non-severe SARS-CoV-2 infection. A single record per CDR3 protein comes from TCRdb applying MiXCR to the 5' RACE reads. Of 20,000 to 25,000 distinct CDR3 sequences detected, roughly 5.3% appear once; the ten largest clones hold approximately 11%. Source material: whole blood. The receptors were sampled from an adult who was a healthcare worker with PCR-confirmed SARS-CoV-2 infection or an uninfected control (not recorded which). Both conserved end residues are part of each CDR3. D genes are given only for firm matches. Size tells how often a clone was seen (once, few, many) or the class of an expanded clone, and some rows leave it out.

>TRBV6-2/TRBV6-3|many|TRBJ1-2|NA
CASSNPQDYGYTF
TGTGCCAGCAGTAACCCACAGGACTATGGCTACACCTTC
>TRBV10-3|few|TRBJ1-3|NA
CAIMDDSGNTIYF
TGTGCCATCATGGATGATTCTGGAAACACCATATATTTT
>TRBV7-2|few|TRBJ1-5|NA
CASSLDPGADQPQHF
TGTGCCAGCAGCTTAGACCCAGGGGCGGATCAGCCCCAGCATTTT
>TRBV29-1|many|TRBJ2-5|NA
CSLTGEETQYF
TGCAGCCTGACAGGAGAAGAGACCCAGTACTTC
>TRBV7-3|many|TRBJ2-3|TRBD1
CASSRQGSDTQYF
TGTGCCAGCAGCCGACAGGGATCAGATACGCAGTATTTT
>TRBV7-9|NA|TRBJ2-7|NA
CASSLPGGFYEQYF
TGTGCCAGCAGCTTACCTGGCGGGTTCTACGAGCAGTACTTC
>TRBV7-2|NA|TRBJ1-5|NA
CASSLRQGNQPQHF
TGTGCCAGCAGCTTAAGACAAGGCAATCAGCCCCAGCATTTT
>TRBV7-2|many|TRBJ2-4|NA
CASSPSTGGLNIQYF
TGTGCCAGCAGCCCGTCGACAGGTGGGCTCAACATTCAGTACTTC
>TRBV27|many|TRBJ2-7|NA
CASSSNYEQYF
TGTGCCAGCAGTTCTAACTACGAGCAGTACTTC
>TRBV7-8|many|TRBJ2-1|TRBD2
CASSRGLAGSIEEDNEQFF
TGTGCCAGCAGCCGCGGACTAGCGGGAAGTATAGAAGAAGACAATGAGCAGTTCTTC
>TRBV6-1|medium-sized|TRBJ1-5|TRBD1
CASSRGQGLSSNQPQHF
TGTGCCAGCAGTCGGGGACAGGGGCTTTCTAGCAATCAGCCCCAGCATTTT